This T cell receptor (beta chain) was sequenced for a study of T cells in Graves' hyperthyroidism and ophthalmopathy. Amplified TCR beta CDR3 regions derived from RNA transcripts. Using the HTBI primer set, a first-round RT-PCR was run on the TCR CDR3. TCRdb used MiXCR to reprocess the multiplex PCR reads, holding one entry per CDR3 protein. This sample carries approximately 360,000 distinct CDR3 sequences, 15% to 19% of them seen once, and the ten largest clones take around a quarter. CDR3 length: 17 residues. V lost 3 bases, J lost 0 bases, and 14 bases lay in between. CDR1 and CDR2 from the germline V gene are LNHDA and SQIVND (reference sequence). Notes on the study in general: Blood also showed most of the thyroid clonotypes that were expanded above 0.001. Onset of ophthalmopathy came a median around 6.2 months after the model predicted it.

This clonotype has more than one count but fewer than ten. Its specificity is unknown. The source material was blood. The chain joins TRBV19 to TRBJ2-2; TRBD2 might be the D (6 bases). The clonotype comes from a woman younger than 35 with Graves' hyperthyroidism that later progressed to Graves' ophthalmopathy. The CDR3 loop reads CASSMLSSATNTGELFF. In DNA, the CDR3 is TGTGCCAGTAGTATGTTGTCTAGCGCTACGAACACCGGGGAGCTGTTTTTT. The full variable domain, with the rest looked up from reference TRBV19 and TRBJ2-2, is DGGITQSPKYLFRKEGQNVTLSCEQNLNHDAMYWYRQDPGQGLRLIYYSQIVNDFQKGDIAEGYSVSREKKESFPLTVTSAQKNPTAFYLCASSMLSSATNTGELFFGEGSRLTVL.